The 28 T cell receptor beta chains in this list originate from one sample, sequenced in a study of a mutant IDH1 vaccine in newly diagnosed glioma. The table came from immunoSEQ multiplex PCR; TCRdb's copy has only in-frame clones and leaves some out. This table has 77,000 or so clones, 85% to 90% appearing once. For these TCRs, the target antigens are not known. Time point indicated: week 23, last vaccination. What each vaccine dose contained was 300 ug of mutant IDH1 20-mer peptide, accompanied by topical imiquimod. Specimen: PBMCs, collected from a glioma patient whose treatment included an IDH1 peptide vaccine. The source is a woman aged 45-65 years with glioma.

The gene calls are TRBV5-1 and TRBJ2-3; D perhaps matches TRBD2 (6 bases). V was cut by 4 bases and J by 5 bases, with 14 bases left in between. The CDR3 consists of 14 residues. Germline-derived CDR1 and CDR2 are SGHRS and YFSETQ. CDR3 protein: CASSPDAEGDTQYF. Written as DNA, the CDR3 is TGCGCCAGCAGCCCAGATGCGGAGGGAGATACGCAGTATTTT. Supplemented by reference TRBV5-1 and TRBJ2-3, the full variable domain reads KAGVTQTPRYLIKTRGQQVTLSCSPISGHRSVSWYQQTPGQGLQFLFEYFSETQRNKGNFPGRFSGRQFSNSRSEMNVSTLELGDSALYLCASSPDAEGDTQYFGPGTRLTVL.

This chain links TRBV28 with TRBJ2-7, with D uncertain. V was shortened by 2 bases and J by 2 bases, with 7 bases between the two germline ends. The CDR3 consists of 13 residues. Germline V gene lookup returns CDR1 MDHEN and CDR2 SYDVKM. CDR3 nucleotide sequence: TGTGCCAGCAGTTTAACGGTGGCCTACGAGCAGTACTTC. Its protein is CASSLTVAYEQYF.

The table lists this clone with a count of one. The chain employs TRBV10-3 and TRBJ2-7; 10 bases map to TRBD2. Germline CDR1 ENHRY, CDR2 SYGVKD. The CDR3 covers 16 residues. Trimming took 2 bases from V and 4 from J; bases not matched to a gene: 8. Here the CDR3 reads CAISEASGRPVYEQYF. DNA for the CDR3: TGTGCCATCAGTGAGGCTAGCGGGAGACCGGTGTACGAGCAGTACTTC.

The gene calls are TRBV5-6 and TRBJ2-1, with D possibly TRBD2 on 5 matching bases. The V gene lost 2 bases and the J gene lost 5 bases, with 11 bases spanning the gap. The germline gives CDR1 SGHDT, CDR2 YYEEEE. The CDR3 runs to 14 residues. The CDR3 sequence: CASSLTALDNEQFF. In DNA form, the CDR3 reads TGTGCCAGCAGCTTAACGGCACTAGACAATGAGCAGTTCTTC.

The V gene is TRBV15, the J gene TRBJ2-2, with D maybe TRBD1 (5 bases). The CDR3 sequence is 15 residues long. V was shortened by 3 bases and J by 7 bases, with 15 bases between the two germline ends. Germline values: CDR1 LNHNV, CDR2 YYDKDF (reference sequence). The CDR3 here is CATSSAREFVGELFF. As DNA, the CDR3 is TGTGCCACCAGCAGCGCCAGGGAATTTGTCGGGGAGCTGTTTTTT.

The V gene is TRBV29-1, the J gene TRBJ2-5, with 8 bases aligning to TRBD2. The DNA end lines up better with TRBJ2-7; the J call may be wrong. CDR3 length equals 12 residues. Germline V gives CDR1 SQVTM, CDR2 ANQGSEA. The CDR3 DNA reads TGCAGCGTGGGACTAGATCCCTACGAGCAGTACTTC. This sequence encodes CSVGLDPYEQYF.

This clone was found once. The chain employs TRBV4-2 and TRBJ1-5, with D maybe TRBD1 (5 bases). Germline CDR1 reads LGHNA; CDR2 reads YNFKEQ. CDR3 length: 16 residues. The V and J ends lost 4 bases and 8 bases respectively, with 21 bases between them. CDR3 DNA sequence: TGTGCCAGCAGCCCTGGGGCAGGGTCGCTCTCTAAGCCCCAGCATTTT. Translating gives CASSPGAGSLSKPQHF.

The CDR3 coding sequence is TGTGCCAGCAGCTTCGGTGGACCTAAGGGGACTGAAGCTTTCTTT. Its translation is CASSFGGPKGTEAFF. The chain has TRBV5-4 and TRBJ1-1, with D possibly TRBD1 on 5 matching bases. Deletions cut 2 bases from V and 5 bases from J, with 16 bases between. The CDR3 spans 15 residues. Germline V gives CDR1 SGHNT, CDR2 YYREEE (reference sequence).

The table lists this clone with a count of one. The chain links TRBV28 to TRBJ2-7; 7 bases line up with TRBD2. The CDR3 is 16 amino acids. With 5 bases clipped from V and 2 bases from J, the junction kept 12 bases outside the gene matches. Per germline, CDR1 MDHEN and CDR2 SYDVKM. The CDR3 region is CASSLLGGSVTYEQYF. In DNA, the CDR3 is TGTGCCAGCAGTCTCTTGGGGGGGTCTGTAACCTACGAGCAGTACTTC.

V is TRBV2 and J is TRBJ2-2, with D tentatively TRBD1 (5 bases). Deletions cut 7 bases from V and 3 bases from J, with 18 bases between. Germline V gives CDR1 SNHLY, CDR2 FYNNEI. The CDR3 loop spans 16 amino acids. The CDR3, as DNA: TGTGCCAGCAAACCCTACCAGGGTCCGGACACCGGGGAGCTGTTTTTT. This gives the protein CASKPYQGPDTGELFF.

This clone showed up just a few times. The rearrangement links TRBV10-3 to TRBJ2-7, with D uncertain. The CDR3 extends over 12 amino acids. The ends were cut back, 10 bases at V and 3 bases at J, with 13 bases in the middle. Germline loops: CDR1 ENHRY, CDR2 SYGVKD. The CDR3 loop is CATSARRYEQYF. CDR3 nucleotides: TGTGCCACCTCCGCCCGGCGCTACGAGCAGTACTTC.

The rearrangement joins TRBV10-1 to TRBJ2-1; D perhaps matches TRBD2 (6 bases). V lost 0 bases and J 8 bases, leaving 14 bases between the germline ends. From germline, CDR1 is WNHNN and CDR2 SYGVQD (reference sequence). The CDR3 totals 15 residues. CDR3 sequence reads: CASSESGGIIDEQFF. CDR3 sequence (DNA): TGCGCCAGCAGTGAGTCTGGGGGGATTATTGATGAGCAGTTCTTC.

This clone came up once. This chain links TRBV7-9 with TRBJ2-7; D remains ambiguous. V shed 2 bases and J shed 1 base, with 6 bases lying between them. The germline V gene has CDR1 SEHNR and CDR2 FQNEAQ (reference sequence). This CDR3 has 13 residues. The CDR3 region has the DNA TGTGCCAGCAGCTTAAGGGAATCCTACGAGCAGTACTTC. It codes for CASSLRESYEQYF.

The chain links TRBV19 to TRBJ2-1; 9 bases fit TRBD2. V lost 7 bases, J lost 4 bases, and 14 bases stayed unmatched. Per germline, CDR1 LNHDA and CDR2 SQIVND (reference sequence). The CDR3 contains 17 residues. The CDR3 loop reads CASTHRLAGVGYNEQFF. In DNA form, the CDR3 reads TGTGCCAGTACCCACAGGTTAGCGGGAGTGGGATACAATGAGCAGTTCTTC.

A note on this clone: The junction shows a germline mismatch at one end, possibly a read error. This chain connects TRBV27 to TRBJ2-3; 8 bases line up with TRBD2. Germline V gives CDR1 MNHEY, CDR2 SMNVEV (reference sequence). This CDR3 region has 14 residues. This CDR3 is CAVGGRKSTDTRYF. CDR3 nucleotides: TGTGCAGTCGGCGGGAGGAAGAGCACAGATACGCGGTATTTT.

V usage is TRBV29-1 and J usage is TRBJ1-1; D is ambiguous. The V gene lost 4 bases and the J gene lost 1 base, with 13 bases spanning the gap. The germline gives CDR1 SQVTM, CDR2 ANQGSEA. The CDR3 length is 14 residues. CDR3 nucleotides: TGCAGCGTTGGAGTTCGCCTTACGAACACTGAAGCTTTCTTT. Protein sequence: CSVGVRLTNTEAFF.

The CDR3 sequence is CASSPPRSGRSDTQYF. The CDR3 DNA sequence: TGTGCCAGCAGCCCCCCCCGTAGCGGGAGGTCAGATACGCAGTATTTT. V and J are TRBV5-4 and TRBJ2-3; 10 nucleotides line up with TRBD2. Losses at the gene ends were 4 bases for V and 4 bases for J; bases not matched to a gene: 9. This CDR3 spans 16 amino acids. Germline values: CDR1 SGHNT, CDR2 YYREEE (reference sequence).

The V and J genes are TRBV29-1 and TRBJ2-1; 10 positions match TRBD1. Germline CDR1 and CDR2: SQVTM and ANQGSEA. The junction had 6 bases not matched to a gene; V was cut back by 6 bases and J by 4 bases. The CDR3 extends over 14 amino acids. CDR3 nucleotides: TGCAGCGTAGGGACAGGGGATTGGTACAATGAGCAGTTCTTC. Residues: CSVGTGDWYNEQFF.

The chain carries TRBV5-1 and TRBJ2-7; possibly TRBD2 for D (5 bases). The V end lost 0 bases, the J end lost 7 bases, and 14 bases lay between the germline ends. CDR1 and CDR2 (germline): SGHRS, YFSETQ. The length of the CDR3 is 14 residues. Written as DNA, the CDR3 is TGCGCCAGCAGCTTGGACCCGGGATCTGGGGAGCAGTACTTC. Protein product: CASSLDPGSGEQYF.

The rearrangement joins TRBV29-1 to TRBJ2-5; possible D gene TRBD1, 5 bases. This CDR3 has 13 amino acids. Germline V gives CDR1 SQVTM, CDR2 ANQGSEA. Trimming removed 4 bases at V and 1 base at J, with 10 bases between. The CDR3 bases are TGCAGCGTTGGTAGGGGATTCCAAGAGACCCAGTACTTC. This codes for CSVGRGFQETQYF.

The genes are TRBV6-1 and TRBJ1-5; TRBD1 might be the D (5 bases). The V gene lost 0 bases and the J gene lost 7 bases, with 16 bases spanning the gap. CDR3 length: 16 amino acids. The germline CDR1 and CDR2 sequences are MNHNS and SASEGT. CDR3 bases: TGTGCCAGCAGTGAAGCTCTGCCGGGGCCGGGCCAGCCCCAGCATTTT. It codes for CASSEALPGPGQPQHF.

The CDR3 reads CSVESGVGAYEQYF. The CDR3, as DNA: TGCAGCGTTGAATCTGGAGTCGGAGCCTACGAGCAGTACTTC. The gene calls are TRBV29-1 and TRBJ2-7; the D is unclear. CDR3 length: 14 amino acids. CDR1 and CDR2 from the germline V gene are SQVTM and ANQGSEA. With 2 bases removed from V and 2 bases from J, the gap between germline ends came to 13 bases.

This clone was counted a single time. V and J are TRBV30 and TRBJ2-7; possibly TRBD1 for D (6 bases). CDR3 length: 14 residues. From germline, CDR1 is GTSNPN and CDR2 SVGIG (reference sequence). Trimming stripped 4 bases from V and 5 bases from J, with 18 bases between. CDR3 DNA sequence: TGTGCCTGGAAAGAGGGACATTCGCGCGACGAGCAGTACTTC. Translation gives CAWKEGHSRDEQYF.

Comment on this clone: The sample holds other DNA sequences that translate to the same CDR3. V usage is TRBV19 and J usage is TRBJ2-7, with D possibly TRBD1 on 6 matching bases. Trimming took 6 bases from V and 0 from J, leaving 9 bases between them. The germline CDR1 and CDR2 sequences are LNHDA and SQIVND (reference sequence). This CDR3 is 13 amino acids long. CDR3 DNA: TGTGCCAGTAGAGGGGGAAGCTCCTACGAGCAGTACTTC. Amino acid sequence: CASRGGSSYEQYF.

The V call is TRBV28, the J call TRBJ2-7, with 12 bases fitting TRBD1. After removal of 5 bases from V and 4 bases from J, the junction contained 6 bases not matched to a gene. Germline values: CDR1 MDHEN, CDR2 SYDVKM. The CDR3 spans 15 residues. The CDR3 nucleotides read TGTGCCAGCAGTCCCGGGACAGGGGGCTTGTACGAGCAGTACTTC. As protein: CASSPGTGGLYEQYF.

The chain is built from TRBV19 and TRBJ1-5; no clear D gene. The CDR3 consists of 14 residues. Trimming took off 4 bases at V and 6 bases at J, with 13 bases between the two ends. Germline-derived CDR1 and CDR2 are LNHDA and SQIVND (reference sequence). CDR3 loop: CASSTQGGPQPQHF. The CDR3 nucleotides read TGTGCCAGTAGTACCCAAGGTGGGCCTCAGCCCCAGCATTTT.

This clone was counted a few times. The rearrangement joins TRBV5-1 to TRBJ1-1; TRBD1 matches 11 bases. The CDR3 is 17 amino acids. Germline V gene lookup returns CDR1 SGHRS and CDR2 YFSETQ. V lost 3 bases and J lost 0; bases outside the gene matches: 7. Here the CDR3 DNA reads TGCGCCAGCAGCTCCGGGACAGGGGGGCGATTGAACACTGAAGCTTTCTTT. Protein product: CASSSGTGGRLNTEAFF.

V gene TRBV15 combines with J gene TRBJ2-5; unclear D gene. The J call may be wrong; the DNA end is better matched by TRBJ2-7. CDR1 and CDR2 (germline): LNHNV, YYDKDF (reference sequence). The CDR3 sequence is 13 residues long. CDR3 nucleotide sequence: TGTGCCACCAGCACAGACAACTCCTACGAGCAGTACTTC. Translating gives CATSTDNSYEQYF.